This T cell receptor beta chain is from a study of blood T cell repertoires in COVID-19. Overall study: Specimens from acute and convalescent COVID-19 originated in the United States, Italy and Spain. T cells, B-cell-depleted T cells, or PBMCs supplied cDNA or gDNA.

The CDR3 runs 14 residues. Trimming pared 2 bases from V and 5 bases from J, leaving 12 bases between. Looked up from germline, CDR1 is MDHEN and CDR2 is SYDVKM. In the authors' workflow: Quantification of nucleated cells was approximated via reference gene primer amplification. TCRdb's copy holds only in-frame clones and misses some; the assay was immunoSEQ multiplex PCR. From that table come the V and J calls and clone size; the DNA was used to work out D and trimming. The sample carries approximately 15,000 clones, 65% to 85% recorded once. Sequences were obtained from peripheral blood. The chain links TRBV28 to TRBJ1-2; D not resolved. The receptor comes from a human donor in a cohort sampled during active COVID-19. CDR3 sequence reads: CASSLITAHYGYTF. CDR3 nucleotide sequence: TGTGCCAGCAGTTTAATTACAGCCCATTATGGCTACACCTTC.